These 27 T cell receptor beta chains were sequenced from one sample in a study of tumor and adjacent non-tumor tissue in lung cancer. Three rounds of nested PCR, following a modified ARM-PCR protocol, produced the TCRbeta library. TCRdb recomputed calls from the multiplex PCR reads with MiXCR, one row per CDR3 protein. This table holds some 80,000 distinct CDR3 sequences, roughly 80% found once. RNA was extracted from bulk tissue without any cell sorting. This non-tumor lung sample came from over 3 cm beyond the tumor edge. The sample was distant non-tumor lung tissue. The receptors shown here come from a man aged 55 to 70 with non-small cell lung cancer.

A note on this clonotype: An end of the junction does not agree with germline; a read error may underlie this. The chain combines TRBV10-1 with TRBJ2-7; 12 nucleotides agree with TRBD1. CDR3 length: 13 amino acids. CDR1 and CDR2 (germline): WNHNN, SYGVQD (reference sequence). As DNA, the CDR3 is TGCACCAGCAGGGGACAGGGGGCATACGAGCGGTATTTC. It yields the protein CTSRGQGAYERYF.

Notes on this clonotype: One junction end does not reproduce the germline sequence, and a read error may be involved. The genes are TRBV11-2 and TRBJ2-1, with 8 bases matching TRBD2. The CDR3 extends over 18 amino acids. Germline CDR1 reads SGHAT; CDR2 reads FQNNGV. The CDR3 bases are TGTGCCAGCAGCCTAGAACTCCAGCGGGAGTCGCCCTACAATGAGCAGTTATTC. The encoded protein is CASSLELQRESPYNEQLF.

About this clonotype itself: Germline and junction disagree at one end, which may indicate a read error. CDR3 bases: TGCGCCAGCAGCCAAGATCGAGTACAAACCTACAACGAGCAATTCTTC. Its protein product is CASSQDRVQTYNEQFF. The chain combines TRBV4-3 with TRBJ2-1; no clear D. Germline V gene data show CDR1 as LGHNA and CDR2 as YSLEER. This CDR3 region has 16 residues.

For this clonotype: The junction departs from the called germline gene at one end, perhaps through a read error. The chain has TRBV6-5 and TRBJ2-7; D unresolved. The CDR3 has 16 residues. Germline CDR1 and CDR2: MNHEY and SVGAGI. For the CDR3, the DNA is TGTGCCAGCAGTTACTCGTCTAGTGGGGTCACCTACGAGCAGTGCTTC. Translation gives CASSYSSSGVTYEQCF.

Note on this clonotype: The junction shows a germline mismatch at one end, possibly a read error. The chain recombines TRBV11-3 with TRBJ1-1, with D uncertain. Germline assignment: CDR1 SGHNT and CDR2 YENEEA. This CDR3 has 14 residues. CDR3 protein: CTSSSHGRQNEAFF. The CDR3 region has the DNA TGTACCAGTAGCTCGCACGGACGGCAGAATGAAGCTTTCTTT.

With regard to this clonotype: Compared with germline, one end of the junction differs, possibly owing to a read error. The CDR3 region is CSVTLAGGTAGELFF. CDR3 sequence (DNA): TGTAGTGTCACACTAGCGGGGGGGACCGCCGGGGAGCTGTTTTTT. The chain recombines TRBV20-1 with TRBJ2-2, with 13 bases fitting TRBD2. The CDR3 length is 15 residues. Per germline, CDR1 DFQATT and CDR2 SNEGSKA (reference sequence).

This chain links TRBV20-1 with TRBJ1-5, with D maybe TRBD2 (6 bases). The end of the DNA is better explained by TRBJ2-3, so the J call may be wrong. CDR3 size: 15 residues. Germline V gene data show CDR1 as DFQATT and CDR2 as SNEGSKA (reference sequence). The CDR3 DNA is TGCAGTAGCCGGAGGGCGGTACATAGCAATCAGCCCCAGTATTTT. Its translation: CSSRRAVHSNQPQYF.

CDR3 sequence: CASSLAASGSYEQYF. The CDR3 DNA follows: TGTGCCAGCAGCTTAGCGGCTAGCGGATCTTACGAGCAGTACTTC. This chain connects TRBV11-2 to TRBJ2-7; 7 bases line up with TRBD2. There are 15 residues in the CDR3. The germline V gene encodes CDR1 SGHAT and CDR2 FQNNGV. Trimming cost V 1 base and J 4 bases; bases outside gene matches: 7.

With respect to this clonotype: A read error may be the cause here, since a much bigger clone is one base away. The CDR3 DNA sequence: TGTGCCAGCAGCCAGTCTCCGGGTCAGCCCCAGCATTTT. Translation gives CASSQSPGQPQHF. This chain connects TRBV7-9 to TRBJ1-5; no definite D call. The CDR3 spans 13 residues. Germline V CDR1 and CDR2: SEHNR, FQNEAQ (reference sequence). Trimming shortened V by 5 bases and J by 6 bases, and 11 bases separated the two germline ends.

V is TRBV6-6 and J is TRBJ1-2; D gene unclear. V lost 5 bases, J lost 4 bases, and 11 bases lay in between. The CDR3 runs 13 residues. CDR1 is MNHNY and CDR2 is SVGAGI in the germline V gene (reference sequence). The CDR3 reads CASSTETVYGYTF. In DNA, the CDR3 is TGTGCCAGCAGTACCGAGACGGTCTATGGCTACACCTTC.

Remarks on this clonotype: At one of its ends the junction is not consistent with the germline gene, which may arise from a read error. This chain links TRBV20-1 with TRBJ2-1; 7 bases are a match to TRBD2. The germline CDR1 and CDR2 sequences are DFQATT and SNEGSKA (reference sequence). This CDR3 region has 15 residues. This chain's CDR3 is CSVDSAGRPWNEQFF. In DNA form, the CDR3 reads TGCAGTGTTGACTCAGCGGGGAGGCCGTGGAATGAACAGTTCTTC.

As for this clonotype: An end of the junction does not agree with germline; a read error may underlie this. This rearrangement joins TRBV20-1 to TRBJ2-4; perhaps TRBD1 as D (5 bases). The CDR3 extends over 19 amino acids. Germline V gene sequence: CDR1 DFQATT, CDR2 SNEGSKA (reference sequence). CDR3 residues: CSPRAVDRALQVAKKIQYF. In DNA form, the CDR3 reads TGCAGTCCCAGAGCCGTCGACCGGGCCCTACAGGTGGCCAAAAAGATTCAGTACTTC.

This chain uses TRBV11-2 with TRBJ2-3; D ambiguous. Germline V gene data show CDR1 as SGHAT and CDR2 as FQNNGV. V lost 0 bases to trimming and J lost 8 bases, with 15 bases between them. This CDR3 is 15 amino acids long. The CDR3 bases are TGTGCCAGCAGCTTAGACCGAGGCACAAGAGGTACGCAGTATTTT. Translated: CASSLDRGTRGTQYF.

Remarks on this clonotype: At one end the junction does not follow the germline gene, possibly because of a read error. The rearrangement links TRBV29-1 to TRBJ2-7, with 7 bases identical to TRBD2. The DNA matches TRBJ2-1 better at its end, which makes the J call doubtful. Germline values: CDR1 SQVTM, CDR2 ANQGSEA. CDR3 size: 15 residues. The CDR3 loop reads CNVEDRGREEGEQFF. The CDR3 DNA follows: TGCAACGTTGAAGATCGGGGTCGGGAGGAAGGAGAGCAGTTCTTC.

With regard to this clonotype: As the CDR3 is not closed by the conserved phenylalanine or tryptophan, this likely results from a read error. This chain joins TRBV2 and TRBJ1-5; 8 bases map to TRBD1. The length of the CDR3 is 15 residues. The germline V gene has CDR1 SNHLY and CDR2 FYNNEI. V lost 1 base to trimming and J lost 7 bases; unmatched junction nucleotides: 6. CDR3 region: CASSEEGQAGQPQHY. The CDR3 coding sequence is TGTGCCAGCAGTGAAGAGGGACAGGCAGGCCAGCCCCAGCATTAT.

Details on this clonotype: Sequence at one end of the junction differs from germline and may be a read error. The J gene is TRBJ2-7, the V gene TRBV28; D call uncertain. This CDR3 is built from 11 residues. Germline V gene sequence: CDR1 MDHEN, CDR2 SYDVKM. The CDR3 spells CAISLGPKSHF. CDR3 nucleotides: TGTGCCATCTCGCTTGGGCCAAAATCGCACTTC. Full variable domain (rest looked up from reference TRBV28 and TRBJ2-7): DVKVTQSSRYLVKRTGEKVFLECVQDMDHENMFWYRQDPGLGLRLIYFSYDVKMKEKGDIPEGYSVSREKKERFSLILESASTNQTSMYLCAISLGPKSHFGPGTRLTVT.

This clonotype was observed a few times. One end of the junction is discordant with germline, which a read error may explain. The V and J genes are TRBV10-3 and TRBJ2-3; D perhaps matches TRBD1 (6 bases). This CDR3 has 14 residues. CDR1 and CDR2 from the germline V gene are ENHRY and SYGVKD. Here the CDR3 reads CVIKGVTPTDTQYF. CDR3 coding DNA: TGTGTCATCAAGGGGGTTACTCCCACGGATACGCAGTATTTT.

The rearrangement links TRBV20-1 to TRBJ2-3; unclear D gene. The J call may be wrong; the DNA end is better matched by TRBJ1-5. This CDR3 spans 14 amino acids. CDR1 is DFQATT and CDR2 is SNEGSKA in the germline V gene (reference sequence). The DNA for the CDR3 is TGCAGTGCTTCAAGAAATGCCGACACAGATACACAGCATTTT. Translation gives CSASRNADTDTQHF.

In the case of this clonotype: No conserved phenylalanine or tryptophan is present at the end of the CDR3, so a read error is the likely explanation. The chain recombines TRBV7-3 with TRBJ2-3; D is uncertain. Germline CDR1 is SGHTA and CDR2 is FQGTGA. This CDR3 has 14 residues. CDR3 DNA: TGCGCCAGCATTCAAGGCAATCAAATCGATACGCAGTATCTT. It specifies CASIQGNQIDTQYL.

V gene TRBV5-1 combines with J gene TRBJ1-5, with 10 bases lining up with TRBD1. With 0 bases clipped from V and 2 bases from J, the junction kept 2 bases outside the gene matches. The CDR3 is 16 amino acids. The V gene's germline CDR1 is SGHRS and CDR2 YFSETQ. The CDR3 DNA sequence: TGCGCCAGCAGCTTGGGGACAGGGGGGGGCAATCAGCCCCAGCATTTT. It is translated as CASSLGTGGGNQPQHF.

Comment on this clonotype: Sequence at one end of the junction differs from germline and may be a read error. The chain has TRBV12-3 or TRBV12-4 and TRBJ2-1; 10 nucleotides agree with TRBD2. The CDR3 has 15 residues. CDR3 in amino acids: CAISLTLAGVSEQFF. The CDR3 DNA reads TGTGCCATCAGTTTAACCCTAGCGGGAGTCAGTGAGCAGTTCTTC.

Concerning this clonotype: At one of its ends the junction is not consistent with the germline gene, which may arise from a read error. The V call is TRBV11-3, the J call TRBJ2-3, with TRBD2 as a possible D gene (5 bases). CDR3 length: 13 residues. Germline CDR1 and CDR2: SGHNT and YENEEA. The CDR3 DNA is TGTGCAAGCAGCTTTCAGGAGGAAGATACGCAGTATTTT. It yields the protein CASSFQEEDTQYF. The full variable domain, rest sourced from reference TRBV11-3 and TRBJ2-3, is EAGVVQSPRYKIIEKKQPVAFWCNPISGHNTLYWYLQNLGQGPELLIRYENEEAVDDSQLPKDRFSAERLKGVDSTLKIQPAELGDSAVYLCASSFQEEDTQYFGPGTRLTVL.

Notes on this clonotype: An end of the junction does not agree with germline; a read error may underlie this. CDR3 loop: CAGSQDRLAPTGELFF. The CDR3 DNA reads TGTGCCGGCAGCCAAGATCGGCTAGCTCCCACAGGGGAGCTGTTTTTT. The chain has TRBV14 and TRBJ2-2, with a tentative D call TRBD2 (5 bases). CDR3 size: 16 residues. From germline, CDR1 is SGHDN and CDR2 FVKESK.

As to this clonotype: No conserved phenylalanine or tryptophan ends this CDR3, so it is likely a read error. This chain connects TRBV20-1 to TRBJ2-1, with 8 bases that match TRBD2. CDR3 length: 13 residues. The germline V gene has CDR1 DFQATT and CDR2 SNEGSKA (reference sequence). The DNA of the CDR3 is TGTAGTGCTAGAGGGCTAGCGGGCAATGAGCAGTTCTCC. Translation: CSARGLAGNEQFS.

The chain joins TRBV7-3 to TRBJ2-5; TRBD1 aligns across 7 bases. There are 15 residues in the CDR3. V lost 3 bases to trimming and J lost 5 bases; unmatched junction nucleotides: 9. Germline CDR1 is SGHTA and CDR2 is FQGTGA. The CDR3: CASSFRQGDTETQYF. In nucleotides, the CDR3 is TGTGCCAGCAGCTTTCGACAGGGTGACACGGAGACCCAGTACTTC.

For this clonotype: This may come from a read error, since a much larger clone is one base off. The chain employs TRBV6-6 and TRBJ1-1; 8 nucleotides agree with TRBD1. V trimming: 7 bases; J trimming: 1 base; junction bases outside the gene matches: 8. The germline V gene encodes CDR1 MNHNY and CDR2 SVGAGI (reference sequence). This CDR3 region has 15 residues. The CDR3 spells CASTLTGTGNTEAFF. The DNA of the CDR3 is TGTGCCAGCACCCTCACCGGGACAGGGAACACTGAAGCTTTCTTT.

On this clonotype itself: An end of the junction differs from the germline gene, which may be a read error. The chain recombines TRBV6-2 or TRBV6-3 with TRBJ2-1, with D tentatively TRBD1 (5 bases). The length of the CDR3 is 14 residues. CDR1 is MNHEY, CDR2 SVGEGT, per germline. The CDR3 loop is CASTDPTARNDQFF. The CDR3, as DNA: TGTGCTAGCACCGACCCGACAGCCCGCAATGATCAGTTCTTC.